Presented here are 3 T cell receptor beta chains from one specimen sequenced in a study of Graves' ophthalmopathy and Graves' hyperthyroidism (dated by TCRdb to the late 2010s). Sequenced using an Illumina HiSeq 2000. For repertoire sequencing, TCR beta CDR3 regions were amplified from RNA transcripts. The first round was an RT-PCR using HTBI primers with the Qiagen OneStep RT-PCR kit, and this first round was followed by a second-round multiplex PCR, then size selection and purification. TCRdb ran its own pipeline on the public reads, namely fastp trimming at Q25 and MiXCR clone calling, and kept in-frame beta chains. One record per CDR3 amino acid sequence lists the most common genes and DNA. The sample table contains fewer than 250,000 distinct CDR3 sequences; only one count was recorded for under 30% of them. The ten largest clones take up about 9.3% of the sample. The sequenced material came from peripheral blood. The origin of the receptors is a man aged 50-59 years with Graves' ophthalmopathy. Donor details come from another sample of the same person, matched by shared clones.

Many counts were recorded for this clonotype. This chain joins TRBV7-6 and TRBJ2-7; 9 bases agree with TRBD1. The CDR3 totals 16 residues. Germline values: CDR1 SGHVS, CDR2 FNYEAQ. With 1 base clipped from V and 3 bases from J, the junction kept 7 bases outside the gene matches. The CDR3 bases are TGTGCCAGCAGCTTAGGCTCCGGGACAGGGAGCTACGAGCAGTACTTC. It encodes CASSLGSGTGSYEQYF.

This clonotype was seen ten or more times. The CDR3 DNA reads as TGTGCCAGCAGCTTAGGATCGACGGGCACTGAAGCTTTCTTT. Its translation: CASSLGSTGTEAFF. The chain uses TRBV11-3 and TRBJ1-1, with D hard to call. Trimming stripped 1 base from V and 4 bases from J, with 10 bases between. This CDR3 is built from 14 residues. CDR1 is SGHNT, CDR2 YENEEA, per germline.

This clonotype came up a few times. The chain couples TRBV6-1 to TRBJ1-1; TRBD1 is a possible D gene (6 bases). The CDR3 contains 14 residues. Germline-derived CDR1 and CDR2 are MNHNS and SASEGT. V was clipped by 3 bases and J by 5 bases, with 13 bases between them. This CDR3 reads CASSERQEVTEAFF. The CDR3 bases are TGTGCCAGCAGTGAGAGACAGGAGGTAACTGAAGCTTTCTTT.